The rows below give T cell receptor beta chains drawn from one sample of a study of CD8+ T cells in alopecia areata. Here immunoSEQ multiplex PCR was the method, and the copy in TCRdb shows in-frame clones only, minus some. The table records 200,000 to 250,000 clones, roughly 64% of them present only once. The sequenced sample was CD4+ T cells sorted from blood, obtained at week 4, from a patient treated with tofacitinib. The receptors here all came from a human donor with alopecia areata. The CDR3 runs from the conserved cysteine through the conserved F or W. Size is omitted from some rows. Given values are once, few, many or a class for expanded clones.

clone_size v_call cdr3_aa
NA TRBV30 CAWSGQGSQPQHF
NA TRBV5-6 CASSLDGRRINTGELFF
once TRBV29-1 CSVREGAGTEAFF
NA TRBV6-6 CASSYSGTLYEQYF
NA TRBV13 CASSSTNEQFF
NA TRBV4-1 CASSHLGVGTEAFF
NA TRBV5-6 CASGTQIAQYF
few TRBV7-4 CASTLYQFF
NA TRBV27 CASSSGGYSNQPQHF
NA TRBV11-2 CASSLGYRGLNTIYF
NA TRBV29-1 CSGNRGLGETQYF
few TRBV14 CASSRLLGYEQYF
NA TRBV30 CAWTRARAGELFF
NA TRBV9 CASSPTSGLTYEQYF
few TRBV6-5 CASSYFVAEKLFF
few TRBV29-1 CSVTGLADSTDTQYF
NA TRBV4-1 CASSHAGTGSNQPQHF
NA TRBV5-1 CASSSLQTTYEQYF
few TRBV6-5 CATAGTVSGANVLTF
NA TRBV6-6 CASSYSRPSADTQYF
NA TRBV5-1 CASSLQGMSNQPQHF
few TRBV7-9 CASSSSDRLNTEAFF
NA TRBV2 CAGGDLGPAGAFF
NA TRBV7-9 CASSSSGGREPEAFF
NA TRBV12-5 CASGPPRNTEAFF
NA TRBV2 CASSLQETQYF
few TRBV4-1 CASSQDPIQGAPQHF
NA TRBV18 CASSSGGNTEAFF
few TRBV7-2 CASSLAASGGQETQYF
NA TRBV30 CAWSVTGRYGYTF